These T cell receptor beta chains were read from a single sample in a study of T-cell reconstitution after alpha-beta-depleted transplantation in children. TCRdb reanalysed the PCR reads using MiXCR and keeps one entry per CDR3 protein. The repertoire consists of hundreds of thousands of distinct CDR3 sequences, with 6% to 10% occurring once and the leading ten covering approximately 9.1%. The sequencing here drew on peripheral blood, taken 360 days after TCRalphabeta/CD19-depleted stem cell transplant. The receptors originated from a female patient aged 2-15 years who had a stem cell transplant for Fanconi anemia, so the T cells may come from the graft donor. Each CDR3 is given with its conserved first and last residue. The order of the fields is J gene, D gene, V gene, clone size, CDR3 DNA, CDR3 protein. The D gene is left open where the match is weak. Only part of the rows carry a size: once, few, many, or a class if the clone is expanded.

TRBJ1-2	TRBD1	TRBV5-1	many	TGCGCCAGCAGCTTTGACAGGGGACCTCCTAACTATGGCTACACCTTC	CASSFDRGPPNYGYTF
TRBJ2-7	.	TRBV10-1	.	TGCGCCAGCAGTGGTGAGGCGGGAGAGCAGTACTTC	CASSGEAGEQYF
TRBJ2-6	.	TRBV15	many	TGTGCCACCAGCACCAGCAGCTCTGGGGCCAACGTCCTGACTTTC	CATSTSSSGANVLTF
TRBJ1-1	.	TRBV3-1	.	TGTGCCAGCAGCCAAGTTAGTAGGAGCACTGAAGCTTTCTTT	CASSQVSRSTEAFF
TRBJ2-3	.	TRBV7-9	many	TGTGCCAGCAGCTTAGGGTCGCCTCATTCCCGATATTTT	CASSLGSPHSRYF
TRBJ2-7	.	TRBV3-1	many	TGTGCCAGCAGCCAAGAGAGGGGTCTCGAGCAGTACTTC	CASSQERGLEQYF
TRBJ2-7	TRBD1	TRBV20-1	few	TGCAGTGCTAGAGTCGGGGGACAGGTCAACTACGAGCAGTACTTC	CSARVGGQVNYEQYF
TRBJ2-1	.	TRBV4-2	many	TGTGCCAGCAGCCAAGAAGTAGACCGAGGTCCTTACAATGAGCAGTTCTTC	CASSQEVDRGPYNEQFF
TRBJ2-3	TRBD2	TRBV20-1	many	TGCAGTGGAGAAGGACCCCTACTAGCGGGGTTCACAGATACGCAGTATTTT	CSGEGPLLAGFTDTQYF
TRBJ1-1	.	TRBV20-1	many	TGCAGTGCTCGACAGTCTCGATGGGAAACTGAAGCTTTCTTT	CSARQSRWETEAFF
TRBJ1-2	.	TRBV12-3/TRBV12-4	.	TGTGCCACCAGTTTAGGACAACCCAACTATGGCTACACCTTC	CATSLGQPNYGYTF
TRBJ2-3	TRBD2	TRBV11-2	many	TGTGCCAGCAGCCCCGGGACTAGCGGGGGGCCAGATACGCAGTATTTT	CASSPGTSGGPDTQYF
TRBJ1-2	.	TRBV12-3/TRBV12-4	many	TGTGCCAGCAGTTTAGCAGGTTCTAACTATGGCTACACCTTC	CASSLAGSNYGYTF
TRBJ2-2	.	TRBV11-2	.	TGTGCCAGCAGCTTAGTTTCCGGAGCGAACACCGGGGAGCTGTTTTTT	CASSLVSGANTGELFF
TRBJ1-5	TRBD1	TRBV4-1	many	TGCGCCAGCAGCCAAGAACAGGGGCATAGCAATCAGCCCCAGCATTTT	CASSQEQGHSNQPQHF
TRBJ2-7	.	TRBV5-6	few	TGTGCCAGCAGCTTGGTGCAGATCTCCTACGAGCAGTACTTC	CASSLVQISYEQYF
TRBJ2-7	TRBD2	TRBV20-1	many	TGCAGTGCCCCTAGCGGGGGGGACTACGAGCAGTACTTC	CSAPSGGDYEQYF
TRBJ1-2	.	TRBV5-6	few	TGTGCCAGCACCCTGGGGCGGGAGCCCGGCTACACCTTC	CASTLGREPGYTF
TRBJ2-1	TRBD1	TRBV2	many	TGTGCCAGCAGTGGGGACAGCAATGAGCAGTTCTTC	CASSGDSNEQFF
TRBJ2-1	.	TRBV12-3/TRBV12-4	many	TGTGCCAGCAGCCTTCTCGGGGGCAGCGAGCAGTTCTTC	CASSLLGGSEQFF
TRBJ2-2	.	TRBV4-1	many	TGCGCCAGCAGCCTGGTCCTACCGGGGACCGGGGAGCTGTTTTTT	CASSLVLPGTGELFF
TRBJ2-7	.	TRBV20-1	many	TGCAGTGCTGCCCCCCGAATTTTGACCTACGAGCAGTACTTC	CSAAPRILTYEQYF
TRBJ2-5	TRBD1	TRBV20-1	few	TGCAGTGCTAGAGTCGGGACAGAGTACCAAGAGACCCAGTACTTC	CSARVGTEYQETQYF
TRBJ1-1	TRBD1	TRBV6-5	many	TGTGCCAGCAGATCGGACAGGGGAGGGACTGAAGCTTTCTTT	CASRSDRGGTEAFF
TRBJ2-7	.	TRBV7-2	.	TGTGCCAGCAGCTTAGCGGGTGCAGGGTACTTCGATTACGAGCAGTACTTC	CASSLAGAGYFDYEQYF
TRBJ2-5	TRBD2	TRBV7-8	many	TGTGCCAGCAGCTTCCTCATGGGACTAGCGGGGGATACCGGGGAGACCCAGTACTTC	CASSFLMGLAGDTGETQYF
TRBJ2-7	.	TRBV12-3/TRBV12-4	many	TGTGCCAGCAGTTTGGCCAGGATCTACGAGCAGTACTTC	CASSLARIYEQYF
TRBJ2-3	.	TRBV29-1	many	TGCAGCGTTGGAGGTGATACGCAGTATTTT	CSVGGDTQYF
TRBJ2-2	.	TRBV29-1	once	TGCAGCGTGAGTCATTCTGAGACCGGGGAGCTGTTTTTT	CSVSHSETGELFF
TRBJ1-2	TRBD1	TRBV29-1	many	TGCAGCGTGGGGACAGGGGTTCCGACTAACTATGGCTACACCTTC	CSVGTGVPTNYGYTF
TRBJ1-1	TRBD1	TRBV20-1	few	TGCAGTGCTAGAGTCGGGGACAGGCACACTGAAGCTTTCTTT	CSARVGDRHTEAFF